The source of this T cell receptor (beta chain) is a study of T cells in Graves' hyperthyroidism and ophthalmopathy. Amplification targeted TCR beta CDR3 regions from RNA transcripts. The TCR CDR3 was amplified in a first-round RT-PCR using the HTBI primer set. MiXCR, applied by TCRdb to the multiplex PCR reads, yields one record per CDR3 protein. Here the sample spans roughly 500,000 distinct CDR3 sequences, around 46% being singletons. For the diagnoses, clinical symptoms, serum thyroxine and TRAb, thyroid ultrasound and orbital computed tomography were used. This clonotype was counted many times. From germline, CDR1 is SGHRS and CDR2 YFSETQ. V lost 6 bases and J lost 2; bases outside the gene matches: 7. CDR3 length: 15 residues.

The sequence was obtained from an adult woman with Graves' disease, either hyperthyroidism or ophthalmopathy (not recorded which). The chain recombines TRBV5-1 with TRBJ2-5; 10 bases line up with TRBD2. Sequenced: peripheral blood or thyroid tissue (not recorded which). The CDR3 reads CASNLAGASQETQYF. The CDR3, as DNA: TGCGCCAGCAATCTAGCGGGAGCGTCGCAAGAGACCCAGTACTTC.